This entry lists 15 T cell receptor beta chains sequenced from one sample in a study of cytomegalovirus exposure and HLA in healthy donors. Assay used: immunoSEQ multiplex PCR; TCRdb lists only in-frame clones, some missing. The sample carries 150,000 to 180,000 clones, roughly 86% recorded once. Sequenced sample: PBMCs. The receptors shown here come from a human donor in good health.

V gene TRBV6-5 combines with J gene TRBJ1-4; D possibly corresponds to TRBD1 (5 bases). Trimming pared 2 bases from V and 0 bases from J, leaving 7 bases between. In germline, CDR1 is MNHEY, CDR2 SVGAGI. This CDR3 contains 15 residues. CDR3 sequence reads: CASSYGGATNEKLFF. The CDR3 region has the DNA TGTGCCAGCAGTTACGGGGGGGCAACTAATGAAAAACTGTTTTTT.

The J gene is TRBJ2-1, the V gene TRBV5-6, with 8 positions matching TRBD1. The CDR3 covers 14 residues. Germline CDR1 reads SGHDT; CDR2 reads YYEEEE. With V trimmed by 2 bases and J by 4 bases, 2 bases remained unmatched. The CDR3 nucleotides read TGTGCCAGCAGCTTTGGGACAGGATACAATGAGCAGTTCTTC. It yields the protein CASSFGTGYNEQFF.

V is TRBV27 and J is TRBJ2-3; tentative D call: TRBD2 (5 bases). The germline V gene encodes CDR1 MNHEY and CDR2 SMNVEV (reference sequence). The V and J ends lost 3 bases and 3 bases respectively, with 19 bases between them. The length of the CDR3 is 17 residues. The CDR3 loop reads CASSFGIRLRGTDTQYF. The CDR3 DNA sequence: TGTGCCAGCAGTTTTGGGATAAGACTAAGAGGGACAGATACGCAGTATTTT.

By its share, this clone is medium-sized. CDR3 in amino acids: CSVTDGGRAWNEQFF. In DNA form, the CDR3 reads TGCAGCGTTACAGACGGCGGGAGGGCATGGAATGAGCAGTTCTTC. This sequence joins TRBV29-1 and TRBJ2-1, with 9 bases lining up with TRBD2. With 5 bases clipped from V and 7 bases from J, the junction kept 12 bases outside the gene matches. Germline V gives CDR1 SQVTM, CDR2 ANQGSEA. The CDR3 is made up of 15 amino acids.

This clone showed up just once. This sequence joins TRBV7-9 and TRBJ2-7; D is unclear. Trimming took off 5 bases at V and 3 bases at J, with 5 bases between the two ends. This CDR3 spans 11 amino acids. The germline V gene has CDR1 SEHNR and CDR2 FQNEAQ (reference sequence). CDR3 DNA: TGTGCCAGCAGCATCAACTACGAGCAGTACTTC. Encoded protein: CASSINYEQYF. The entire variable domain, with the rest obtained from reference TRBV7-9 and TRBJ2-7, is as follows: DTGVSQNPRHKITKRGQNVTFRCDPISEHNRLYWYRQTLGQGPEFLTYFQNEAQLEKSRLLSDRFSAERPKGSFSTLEIQRTEQGDSAMYLCASSINYEQYFGPGTRLTVT.

This chain links TRBV6-1 with TRBJ1-3; D ambiguous. V was clipped by 10 bases and J by 4 bases, with 5 bases between them. The CDR3 sequence is 10 residues long. In germline, CDR1 is MNHNS, CDR2 SASEGT. Here the CDR3 reads CAILGNTIYF. The CDR3 coding sequence is TGTGCCATCCTAGGAAACACCATATATTTT.

The DNA for the CDR3 is TGTGCCAGCAGGACCACAGGTCAGCGCGAGACCCAGTACTTC. As protein: CASRTTGQRETQYF. The chain is built from TRBV28 and TRBJ2-5; the D gene is possibly TRBD1 (5 bases). V was pared by 6 bases and J by 5 bases, with 16 bases between. The CDR3 is 14 amino acids. Germline loops: CDR1 MDHEN, CDR2 SYDVKM. Filled out from reference TRBV28 and TRBJ2-5, the complete variable domain reads DVKVTQSSRYLVKRTGEKVFLECVQDMDHENMFWYRQDPGLGLRLIYFSYDVKMKEKGDIPEGYSVSREKKERFSLILESASTNQTSMYLCASRTTGQRETQYFGPGTRLLVL.

The rearrangement uses TRBV7-9 and TRBJ2-1, with TRBD2 matching 8 bases. Trimming removed 1 base from V and 10 bases from J; junction bases left unmatched: 3. CDR1 SEHNR and CDR2 FQNEAQ come from the germline V gene (reference sequence). The CDR3 has 13 residues. The DNA for the CDR3 is TGTGCCAGCAGCTTAGTGAGCGGGGGCGAGCAGTTCTTC. It yields the protein CASSLVSGGEQFF.

This rearrangement joins TRBV5-4 to TRBJ2-7, with D perhaps matching TRBD2 (6 bases). This CDR3 is 14 amino acids long. V was pared by 4 bases and J by 2 bases, with 13 bases between. CDR1 is SGHNT, CDR2 YYREEE, per germline (reference sequence). The CDR3 coding sequence is TGTGCCAGCAGCAAAGATAGCGGACCCTACGAGCAGTACTTC. Its translation is CASSKDSGPYEQYF.

The chain combines TRBV18 with TRBJ2-7; TRBD1 matches at 7 bases. The CDR3 runs to 15 residues. V dropped 4 bases and J dropped 5; count of bases not matched to a gene: 11. Per germline, CDR1 KGHSH and CDR2 LQKENI. The CDR3 sequence is CASSQSTGSLHEQYF. The CDR3 DNA reads as TGTGCCAGCTCACAATCGACAGGGTCCCTCCACGAGCAGTACTTC.

For the CDR3, the DNA is TGTGCCAGCATAAGAGGGTTGGGGTATAATTCACCCCTCCACTTT. Translated, it gives CASIRGLGYNSPLHF. The chain has TRBV6-5 and TRBJ1-6, with D unclear. V lost 7 bases to trimming and J lost 4 bases, with 14 bases between them. This CDR3 region has 15 residues. The germline V gene encodes CDR1 MNHEY and CDR2 SVGAGI.

V and J are TRBV11-2 and TRBJ1-2; D may be TRBD1 (6 bases). Trimming removed 5 bases from V and 9 bases from J, with 10 bases in between. The CDR3 is made up of 11 amino acids. Germline lookup yields CDR1 SGHAT and CDR2 FQNNGV. The CDR3 sequence is CASSTRDSYTF. CDR3 sequence (DNA): TGTGCCAGCAGCACCCGGGACAGCTACACCTTC. The whole variable domain, filled in from reference TRBV11-2 and TRBJ1-2, reads EAGVAQSPRYKIIEKRQSVAFWCNPISGHATLYWYQQILGQGPKLLIQFQNNGVVDDSQLPKDRFSAERLKGVDSTLKIQPAKLEDSAVYLCASSTRDSYTFGSGTRLTVV.

The rearrangement uses TRBV13 and TRBJ2-7; 7 nucleotides agree with TRBD2. Germline values: CDR1 PRHDT, CDR2 FYEKMQ (reference sequence). CDR3 length: 15 amino acids. V dropped 5 bases and J dropped 1; count of bases not matched to a gene: 8. The CDR3 loop reads CASSPVSGKSYEQYF. The CDR3 DNA reads as TGTGCCAGCAGCCCCGTCAGCGGGAAATCCTACGAGCAGTACTTC. The whole variable domain, filled in from reference TRBV13 and TRBJ2-7, reads AAGVIQSPRHLIKEKRETATLKCYPIPRHDTVYWYQQGPGQDPQFLISFYEKMQSDKGSIPDRFSAQQFSDYHSELNMSSLELGDSALYFCASSPVSGKSYEQYFGPGTRLTVT.

The chain couples TRBV6-1 to TRBJ2-1; D may be TRBD1 (6 bases). The V gene lost 6 bases and the J gene lost 10 bases, with 13 bases spanning the gap. CDR3 length equals 12 residues. Germline-derived CDR1 and CDR2 are MNHNS and SASEGT. CDR3 nucleotide sequence: TGTGCCAGCAGGCGGACAGTAGCGGAGCAGTTCTTC. This gives the protein CASRRTVAEQFF.

This chain links TRBV2 with TRBJ2-7, with 10 bases lining up with TRBD1. V was clipped by 6 bases and J by 2 bases; unmatched bases: 7. The germline V gene has CDR1 SNHLY and CDR2 FYNNEI. The CDR3 has 15 amino acids. The CDR3: CASRDRQGATYEQYF. In nucleotides, the CDR3 is TGTGCCAGCAGGGACCGACAGGGGGCTACCTACGAGCAGTACTTC.